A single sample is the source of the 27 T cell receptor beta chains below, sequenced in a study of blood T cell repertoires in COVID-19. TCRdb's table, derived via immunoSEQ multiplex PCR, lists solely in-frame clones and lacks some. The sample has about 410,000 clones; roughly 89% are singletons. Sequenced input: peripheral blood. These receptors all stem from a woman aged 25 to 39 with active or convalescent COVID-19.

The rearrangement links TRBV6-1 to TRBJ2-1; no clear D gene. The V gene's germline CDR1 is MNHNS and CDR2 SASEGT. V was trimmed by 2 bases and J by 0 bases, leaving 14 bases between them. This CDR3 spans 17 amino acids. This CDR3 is CASSEYPPLSSYNEQFF. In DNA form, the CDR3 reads TGTGCCAGCAGTGAATACCCACCCCTTAGCTCCTACAATGAGCAGTTCTTC.

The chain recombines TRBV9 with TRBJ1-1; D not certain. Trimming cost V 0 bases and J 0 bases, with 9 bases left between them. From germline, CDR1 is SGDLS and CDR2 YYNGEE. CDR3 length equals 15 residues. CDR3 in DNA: TGTGCCAGCAGCGTAGGGCTCTTGATGAACACTGAAGCTTTCTTT. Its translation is CASSVGLLMNTEAFF.

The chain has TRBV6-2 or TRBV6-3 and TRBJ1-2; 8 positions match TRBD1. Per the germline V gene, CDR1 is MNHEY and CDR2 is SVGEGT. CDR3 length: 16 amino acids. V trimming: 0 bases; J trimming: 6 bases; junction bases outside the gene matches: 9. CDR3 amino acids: CASSYSSAGGADGYTF. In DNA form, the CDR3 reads TGTGCCAGCAGTTACTCGAGCGCAGGGGGCGCCGATGGCTACACCTTC.

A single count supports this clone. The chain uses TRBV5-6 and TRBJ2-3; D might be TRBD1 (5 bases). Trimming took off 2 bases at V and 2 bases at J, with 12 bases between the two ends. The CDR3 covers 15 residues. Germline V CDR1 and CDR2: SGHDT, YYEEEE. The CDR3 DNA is TGTGCCAGCAGCTTAGTGGGGCCCAACACAGATACGCAGTATTTT. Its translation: CASSLVGPNTDTQYF.

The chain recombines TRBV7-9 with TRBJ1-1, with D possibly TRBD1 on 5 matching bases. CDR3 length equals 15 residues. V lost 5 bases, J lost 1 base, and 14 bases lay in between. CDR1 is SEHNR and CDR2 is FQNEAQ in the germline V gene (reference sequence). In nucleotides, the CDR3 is TGTGCCAGCAGCCAAGAACCCACAGGGAACACTGAAGCTTTCTTT. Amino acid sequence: CASSQEPTGNTEAFF.

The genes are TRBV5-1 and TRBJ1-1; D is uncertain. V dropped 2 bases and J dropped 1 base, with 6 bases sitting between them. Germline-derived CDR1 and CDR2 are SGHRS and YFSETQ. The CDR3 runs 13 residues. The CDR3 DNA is TGCGCCAGCAGCTTCGGTGAGAACACTGAAGCTTTCTTT. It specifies CASSFGENTEAFF.

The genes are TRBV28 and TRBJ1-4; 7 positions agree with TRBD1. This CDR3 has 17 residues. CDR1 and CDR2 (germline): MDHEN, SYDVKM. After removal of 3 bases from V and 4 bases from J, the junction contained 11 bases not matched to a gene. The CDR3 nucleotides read TGTGCCAGCAGTTTTAGGGGACAGAGAGTATTTAATGAAAAACTGTTTTTT. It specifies CASSFRGQRVFNEKLFF.

CDR3 loop: CASSLGQNNEQFF. In nucleotides, the CDR3 is TGTGCCAGCAGCTTAGGGCAGAACAATGAGCAGTTCTTC. The chain is built from TRBV7-9 and TRBJ2-1; D unresolved. The CDR3 runs to 13 residues. Germline V CDR1 and CDR2: SEHNR, FQNEAQ (reference sequence). V was trimmed by 1 base and J by 5 bases, leaving 6 bases between them.

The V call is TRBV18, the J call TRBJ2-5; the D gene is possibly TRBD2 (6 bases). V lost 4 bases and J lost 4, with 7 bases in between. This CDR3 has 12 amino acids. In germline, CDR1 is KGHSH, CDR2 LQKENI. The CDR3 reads CASSRLGETQYF. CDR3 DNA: TGTGCCAGCTCACGACTAGGAGAGACCCAGTACTTC.

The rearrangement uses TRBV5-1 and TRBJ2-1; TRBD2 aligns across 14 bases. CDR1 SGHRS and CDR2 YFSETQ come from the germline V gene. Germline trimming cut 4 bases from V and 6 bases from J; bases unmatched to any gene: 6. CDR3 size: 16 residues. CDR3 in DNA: TGCGCCAGCAGCGGAGGACTAGCGGGAGGCGGCAATGAGCAGTTCTTC. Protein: CASSGGLAGGGNEQFF.

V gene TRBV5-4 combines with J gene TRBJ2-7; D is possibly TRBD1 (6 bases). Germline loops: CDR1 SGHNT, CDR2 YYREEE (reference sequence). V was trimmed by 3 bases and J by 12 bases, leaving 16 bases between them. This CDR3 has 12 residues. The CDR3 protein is CASSSDSPKLYF. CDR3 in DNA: TGTGCCAGCAGCTCGGACAGCCCTAAACTGTACTTC.

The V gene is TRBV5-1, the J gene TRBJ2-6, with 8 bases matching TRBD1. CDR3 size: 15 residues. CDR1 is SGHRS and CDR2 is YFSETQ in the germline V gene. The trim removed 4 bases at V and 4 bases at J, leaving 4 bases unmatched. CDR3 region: CASSRQGPGANVLTF. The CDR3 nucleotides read TGCGCCAGCAGCCGACAGGGGCCCGGGGCCAACGTCCTGACTTTC.

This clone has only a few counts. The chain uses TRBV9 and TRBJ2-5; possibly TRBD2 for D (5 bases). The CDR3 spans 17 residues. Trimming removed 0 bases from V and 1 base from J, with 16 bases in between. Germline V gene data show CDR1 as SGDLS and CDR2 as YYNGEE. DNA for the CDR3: TGTGCCAGCAGCGTAGCTCGCGGACTTGCCAGCCAAGAGACCCAGTACTTC. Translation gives CASSVARGLASQETQYF. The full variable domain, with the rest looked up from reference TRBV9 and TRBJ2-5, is DSGVTQTPKHLITATGQRVTLRCSPRSGDLSVYWYQQSLDQGLQFLIQYYNGEERAKGNILERFSAQQFPDLHSELNLSSLELGDSALYFCASSVARGLASQETQYFGPGTRLLVL.

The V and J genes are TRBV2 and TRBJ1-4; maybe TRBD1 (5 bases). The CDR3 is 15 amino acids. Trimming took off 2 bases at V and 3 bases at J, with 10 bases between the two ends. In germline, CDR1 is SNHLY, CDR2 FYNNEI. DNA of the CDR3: TGTGCCAGCAGTGAATTGGGGGGGTCTAATGAAAAACTGTTTTTT. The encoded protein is CASSELGGSNEKLFF.

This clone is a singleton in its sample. The CDR3 DNA sequence: TGTGCCAGCAGTTCAACAGGGGGCGAGAACTATGGCTACACCTTC. Residues: CASSSTGGENYGYTF. V gene TRBV28 combines with J gene TRBJ1-2, with 9 positions matching TRBD1. Germline CDR1 is MDHEN and CDR2 is SYDVKM. V lost 4 bases, J lost 2 bases, and 5 bases stayed unmatched. This CDR3 is built from 15 residues.

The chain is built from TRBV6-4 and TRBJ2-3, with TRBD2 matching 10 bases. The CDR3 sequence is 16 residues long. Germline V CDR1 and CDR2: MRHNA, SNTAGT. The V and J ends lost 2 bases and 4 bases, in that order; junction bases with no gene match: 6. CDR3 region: CASSDTRLAGPDTQYF. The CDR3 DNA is TGTGCCAGCAGTGACACTCGACTAGCGGGCCCAGATACGCAGTATTTT.

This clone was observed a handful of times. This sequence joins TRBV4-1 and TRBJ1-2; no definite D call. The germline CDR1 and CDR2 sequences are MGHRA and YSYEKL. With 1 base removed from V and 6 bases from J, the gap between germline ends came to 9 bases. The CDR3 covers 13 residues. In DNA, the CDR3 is TGCGCCAGCAGCCAAGTGGGAGGGAATGGCTACACCTTC. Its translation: CASSQVGGNGYTF.

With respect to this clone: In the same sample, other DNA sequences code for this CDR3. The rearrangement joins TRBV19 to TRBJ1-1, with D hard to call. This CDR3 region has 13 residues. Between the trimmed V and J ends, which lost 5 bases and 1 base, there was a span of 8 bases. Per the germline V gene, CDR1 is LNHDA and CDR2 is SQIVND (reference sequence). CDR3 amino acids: CASSPTENTEAFF. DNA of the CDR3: TGTGCCAGTAGTCCCACAGAGAACACTGAAGCTTTCTTT.

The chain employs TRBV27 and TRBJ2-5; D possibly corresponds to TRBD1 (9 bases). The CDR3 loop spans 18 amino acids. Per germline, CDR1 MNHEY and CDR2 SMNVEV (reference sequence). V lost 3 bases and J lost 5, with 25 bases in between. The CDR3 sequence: CASSLTGGLREVGETQYF. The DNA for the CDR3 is TGTGCCAGCAGTTTGACAGGGGGTCTGCGGGAGGTTGGTGAGACCCAGTACTTC.

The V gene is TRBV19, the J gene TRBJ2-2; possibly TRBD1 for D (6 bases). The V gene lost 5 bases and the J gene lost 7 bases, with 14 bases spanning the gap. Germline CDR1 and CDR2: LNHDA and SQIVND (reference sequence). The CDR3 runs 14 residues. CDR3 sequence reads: CASSRWQGIGELFF. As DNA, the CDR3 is TGTGCCAGTAGTCGTTGGCAGGGGATCGGGGAGCTGTTTTTT.

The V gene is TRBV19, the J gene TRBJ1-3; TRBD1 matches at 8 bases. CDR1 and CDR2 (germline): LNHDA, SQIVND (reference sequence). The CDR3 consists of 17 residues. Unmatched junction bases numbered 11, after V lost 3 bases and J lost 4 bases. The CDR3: CASSIPAGQGSGNTIYF. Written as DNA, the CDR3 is TGTGCCAGTAGTATCCCCGCAGGACAGGGTTCCGGAAACACCATATATTTT.

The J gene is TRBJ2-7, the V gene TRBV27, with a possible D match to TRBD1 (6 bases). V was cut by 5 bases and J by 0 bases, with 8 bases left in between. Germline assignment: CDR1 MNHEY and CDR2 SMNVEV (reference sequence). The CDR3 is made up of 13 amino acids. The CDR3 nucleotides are TGTGCCAGCAGTACGACAGGCTCCTACGAGCAGTACTTC. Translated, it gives CASSTTGSYEQYF.

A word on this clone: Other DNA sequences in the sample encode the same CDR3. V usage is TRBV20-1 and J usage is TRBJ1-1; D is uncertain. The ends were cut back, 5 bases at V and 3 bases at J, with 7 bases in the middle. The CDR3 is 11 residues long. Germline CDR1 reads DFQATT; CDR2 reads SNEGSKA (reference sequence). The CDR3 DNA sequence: TGCAGTGCTCGGGGAGACACTGAAGCTTTCTTT. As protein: CSARGDTEAFF.

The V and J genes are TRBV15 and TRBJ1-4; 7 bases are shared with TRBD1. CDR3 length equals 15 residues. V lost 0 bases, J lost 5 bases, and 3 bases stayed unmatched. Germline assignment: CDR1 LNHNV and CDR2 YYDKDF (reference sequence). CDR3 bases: TGTGCCACCAGCAGAGACAGGGGGGAAAATGAAAAACTGTTTTTT. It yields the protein CATSRDRGENEKLFF. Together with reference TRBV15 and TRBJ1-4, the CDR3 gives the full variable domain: DAMVIQNPRYQVTQFGKPVTLSCSQTLNHNVMYWYQQKSSQAPKLLFHYYDKDFNNEADTPDNFQSRRPNTSFCFLDIRSPGLGDTAMYLCATSRDRGENEKLFFGSGTQLSVL.

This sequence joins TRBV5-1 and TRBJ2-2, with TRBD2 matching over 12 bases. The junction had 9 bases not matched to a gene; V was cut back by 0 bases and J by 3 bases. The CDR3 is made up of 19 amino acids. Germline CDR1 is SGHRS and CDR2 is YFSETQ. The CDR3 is CASSLVGLAGGSDTGELFF. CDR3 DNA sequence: TGCGCCAGCAGCTTGGTGGGCCTAGCGGGAGGGTCGGACACCGGGGAGCTGTTTTTT. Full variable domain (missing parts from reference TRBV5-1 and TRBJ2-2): KAGVTQTPRYLIKTRGQQVTLSCSPISGHRSVSWYQQTPGQGLQFLFEYFSETQRNKGNFPGRFSGRQFSNSRSEMNVSTLELGDSALYLCASSLVGLAGGSDTGELFFGEGSRLTVL.

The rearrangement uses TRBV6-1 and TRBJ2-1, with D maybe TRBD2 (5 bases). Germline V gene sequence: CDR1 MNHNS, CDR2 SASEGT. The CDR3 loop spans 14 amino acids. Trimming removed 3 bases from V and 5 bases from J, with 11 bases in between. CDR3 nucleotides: TGTGCCAGCAGTGAGGAGGTGAGGAACAATGAGCAGTTCTTC. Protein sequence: CASSEEVRNNEQFF.

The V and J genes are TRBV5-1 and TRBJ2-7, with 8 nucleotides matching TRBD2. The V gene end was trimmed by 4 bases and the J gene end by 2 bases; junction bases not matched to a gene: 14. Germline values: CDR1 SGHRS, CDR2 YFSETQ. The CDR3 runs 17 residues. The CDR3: CASSPAGRDGGAYEQYF. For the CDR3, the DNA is TGCGCCAGCAGCCCGGCGGGGCGGGACGGGGGGGCCTACGAGCAGTACTTC.